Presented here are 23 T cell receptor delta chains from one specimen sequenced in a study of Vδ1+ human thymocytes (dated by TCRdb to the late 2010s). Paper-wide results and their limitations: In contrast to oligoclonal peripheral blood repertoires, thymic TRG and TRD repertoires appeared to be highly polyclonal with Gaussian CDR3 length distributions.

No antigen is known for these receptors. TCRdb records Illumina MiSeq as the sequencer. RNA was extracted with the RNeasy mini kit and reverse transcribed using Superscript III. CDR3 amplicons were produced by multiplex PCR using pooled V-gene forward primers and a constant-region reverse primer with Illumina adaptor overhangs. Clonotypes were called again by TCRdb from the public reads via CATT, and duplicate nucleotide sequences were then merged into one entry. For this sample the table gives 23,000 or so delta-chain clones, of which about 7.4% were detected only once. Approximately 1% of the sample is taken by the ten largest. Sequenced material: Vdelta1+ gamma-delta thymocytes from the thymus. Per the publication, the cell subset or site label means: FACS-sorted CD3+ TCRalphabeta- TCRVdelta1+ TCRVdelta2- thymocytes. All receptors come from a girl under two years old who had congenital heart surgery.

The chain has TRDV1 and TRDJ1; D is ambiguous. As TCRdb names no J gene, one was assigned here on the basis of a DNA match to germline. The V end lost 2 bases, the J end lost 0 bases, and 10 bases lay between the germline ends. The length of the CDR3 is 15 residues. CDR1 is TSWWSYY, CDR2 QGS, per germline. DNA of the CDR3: TGTGCTCTTGGGGAATATAGCGCGTACACCGATAAACTCATCTTT. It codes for CALGEYSAYTDKLIF.

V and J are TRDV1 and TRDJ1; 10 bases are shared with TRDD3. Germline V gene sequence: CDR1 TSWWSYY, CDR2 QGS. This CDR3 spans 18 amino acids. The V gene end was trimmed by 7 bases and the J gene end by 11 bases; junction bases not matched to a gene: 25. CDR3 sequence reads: CALDRARPNALLGDGLIF. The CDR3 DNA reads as TGTGCTCTTGATAGGGCGAGGCCAAATGCCCTACTGGGGGATGGTCTCATCTTT.

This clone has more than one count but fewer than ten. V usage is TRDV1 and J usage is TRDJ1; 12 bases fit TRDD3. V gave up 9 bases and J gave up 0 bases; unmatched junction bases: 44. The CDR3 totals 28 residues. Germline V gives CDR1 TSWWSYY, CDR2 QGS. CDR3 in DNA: TGTGCTCTCCGCCCCCGGCCTTCCTACATCCACCATCATACTCATACTGGGGGATACCCCAGGTACACCGATAAACTCATCTTT. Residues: CALRPRPSYIHHHTHTGGYPRYTDKLIF.

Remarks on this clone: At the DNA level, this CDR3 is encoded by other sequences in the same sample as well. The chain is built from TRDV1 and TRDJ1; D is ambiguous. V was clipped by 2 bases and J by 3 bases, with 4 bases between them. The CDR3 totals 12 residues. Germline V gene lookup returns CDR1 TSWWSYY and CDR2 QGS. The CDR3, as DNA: TGTGCTCTTGGGGAAGTCGCCGATAAACTCATCTTT. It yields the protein CALGEVADKLIF.

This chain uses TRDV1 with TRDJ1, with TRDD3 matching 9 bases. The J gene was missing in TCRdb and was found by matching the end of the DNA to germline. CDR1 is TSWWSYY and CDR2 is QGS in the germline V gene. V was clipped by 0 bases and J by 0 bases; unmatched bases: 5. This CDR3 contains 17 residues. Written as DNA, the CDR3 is TGTGCTCTTGGGGAACTACCGGGGATACGCTACACCGATAAACTCATCTTT. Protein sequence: CALGELPGIRYTDKLIF.

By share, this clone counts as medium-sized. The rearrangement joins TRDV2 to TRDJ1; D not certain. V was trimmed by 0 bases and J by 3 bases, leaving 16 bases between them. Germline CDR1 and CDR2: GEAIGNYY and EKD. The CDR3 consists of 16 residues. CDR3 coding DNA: TGTGCCTGTGACACCGGGGCCCCAATCTCACCCGATAAACTCATCTTT. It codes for CACDTGAPISPDKLIF.

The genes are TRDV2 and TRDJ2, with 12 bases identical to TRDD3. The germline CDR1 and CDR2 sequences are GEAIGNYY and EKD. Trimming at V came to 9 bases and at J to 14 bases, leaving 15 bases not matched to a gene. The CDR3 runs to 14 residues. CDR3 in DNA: TGTGCCCGCGACACCGGAGGACTGGGGGATACTCTCTTCTTT. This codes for CARDTGGLGDTLFF.

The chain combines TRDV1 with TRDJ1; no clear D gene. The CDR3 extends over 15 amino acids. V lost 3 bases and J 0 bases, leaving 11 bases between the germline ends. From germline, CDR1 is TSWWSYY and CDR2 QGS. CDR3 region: CALGDASTYTDKLIF. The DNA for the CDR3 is TGTGCTCTTGGGGACGCATCTACCTACACCGATAAACTCATCTTT.

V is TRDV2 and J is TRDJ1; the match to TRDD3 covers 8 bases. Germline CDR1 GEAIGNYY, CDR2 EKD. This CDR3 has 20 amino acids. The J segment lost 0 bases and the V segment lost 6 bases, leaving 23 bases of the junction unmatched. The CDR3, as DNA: TGTGCCTGTCCCCCTCGCCCTGTTTCCCTACCGGGGATACACACCGATAAACTCATCTTT. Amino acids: CACPPRPVSLPGIHTDKLIF.

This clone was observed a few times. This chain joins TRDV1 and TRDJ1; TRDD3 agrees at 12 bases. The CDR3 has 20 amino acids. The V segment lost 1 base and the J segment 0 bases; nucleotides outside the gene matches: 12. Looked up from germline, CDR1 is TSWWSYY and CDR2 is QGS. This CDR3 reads CALGERPLGDTLPYTDKLIF. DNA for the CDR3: TGTGCTCTTGGGGAACGACCCCTGGGGGATACGCTACCGTACACCGATAAACTCATCTTT.

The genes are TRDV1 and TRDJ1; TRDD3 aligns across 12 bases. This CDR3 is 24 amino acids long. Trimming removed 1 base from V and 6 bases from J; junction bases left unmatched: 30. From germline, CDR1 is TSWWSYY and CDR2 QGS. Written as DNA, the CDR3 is TGTGCTCTTGGGGAACGGGTCAGCCTGGAGCTACGAGGTCTGGGGGATACGCCGACCAATAAACTCATCTTT. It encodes CALGERVSLELRGLGDTPTNKLIF.

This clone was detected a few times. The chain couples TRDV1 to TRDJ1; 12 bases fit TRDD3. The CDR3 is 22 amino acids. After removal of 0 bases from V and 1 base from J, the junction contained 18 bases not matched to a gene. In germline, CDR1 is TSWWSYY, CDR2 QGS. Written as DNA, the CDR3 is TGTGCTCTTGGGGAACTTTCGGGTCTGCAGAACTGGGGGATACTCGGCACCGATAAACTCATCTTT. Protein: CALGELSGLQNWGILGTDKLIF.

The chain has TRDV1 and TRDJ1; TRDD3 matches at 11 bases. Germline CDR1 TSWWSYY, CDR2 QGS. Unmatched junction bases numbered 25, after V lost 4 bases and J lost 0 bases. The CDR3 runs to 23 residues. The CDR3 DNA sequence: TGTGCTCTTGGGGGCCGTCTTTTCCCCCCCTCATTCTGGGGGATACCCAACACCGATAAACTCATCTTT. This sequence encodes CALGGRLFPPSFWGIPNTDKLIF.

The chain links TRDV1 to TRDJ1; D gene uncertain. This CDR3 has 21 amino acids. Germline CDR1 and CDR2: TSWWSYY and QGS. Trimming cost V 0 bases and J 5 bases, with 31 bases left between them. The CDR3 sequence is CALGELVKHASSRHGEDKLIF. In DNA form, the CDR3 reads TGTGCTCTTGGGGAACTAGTTAAGCATGCGTCCTCCCGACATGGTGAGGATAAACTCATCTTT.

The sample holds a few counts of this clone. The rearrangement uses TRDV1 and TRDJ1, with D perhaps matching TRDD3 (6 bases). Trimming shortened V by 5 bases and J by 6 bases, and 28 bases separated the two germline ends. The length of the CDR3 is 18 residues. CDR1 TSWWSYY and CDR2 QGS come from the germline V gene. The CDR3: CALGPPSACPSGDNKLIF. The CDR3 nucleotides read TGTGCTCTTGGGCCCCCCTCTGCCTGCCCTTCGGGGGACAATAAACTCATCTTT.

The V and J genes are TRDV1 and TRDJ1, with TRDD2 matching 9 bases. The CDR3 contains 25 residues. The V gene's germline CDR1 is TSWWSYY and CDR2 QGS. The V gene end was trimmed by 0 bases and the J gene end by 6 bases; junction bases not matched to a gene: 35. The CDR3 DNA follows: TGTGCTCTTGGGGAACTCCGCCTTCCTACGGTCTCAAGGGGACTCGGACTAACCTCTCCTAATAAACTCATCTTT. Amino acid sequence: CALGELRLPTVSRGLGLTSPNKLIF.

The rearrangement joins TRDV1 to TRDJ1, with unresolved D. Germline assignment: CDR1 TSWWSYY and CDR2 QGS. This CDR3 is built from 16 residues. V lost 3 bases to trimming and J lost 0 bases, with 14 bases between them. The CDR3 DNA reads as TGTGCTCTTGGGGAGCTCACGTCGGGGCACACCGATAAACTCATCTTT. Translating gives CALGELTSGHTDKLIF.

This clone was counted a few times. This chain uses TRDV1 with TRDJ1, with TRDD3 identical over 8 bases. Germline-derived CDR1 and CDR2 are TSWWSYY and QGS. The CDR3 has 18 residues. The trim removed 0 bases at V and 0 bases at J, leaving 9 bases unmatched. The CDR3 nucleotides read TGTGCTCTTGGGGAACTAGGCCTACTACTGGGGGACACCGATAAACTCATCTTT. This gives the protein CALGELGLLLGDTDKLIF.

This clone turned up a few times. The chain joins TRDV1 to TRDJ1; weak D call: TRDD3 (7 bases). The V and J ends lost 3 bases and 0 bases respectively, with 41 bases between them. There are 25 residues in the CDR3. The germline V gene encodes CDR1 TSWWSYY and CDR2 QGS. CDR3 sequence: CALGESPPLPPSTGATLGYTDKLIF. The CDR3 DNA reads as TGTGCTCTTGGGGAGAGCCCACCCCTTCCCCCTAGTACTGGGGCAACCCTTGGGTACACCGATAAACTCATCTTT.

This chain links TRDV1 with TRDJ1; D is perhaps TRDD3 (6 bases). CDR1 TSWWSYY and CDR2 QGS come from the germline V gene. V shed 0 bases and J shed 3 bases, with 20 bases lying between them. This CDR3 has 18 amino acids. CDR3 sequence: CALGELALARTGPDKLIF. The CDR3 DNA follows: TGTGCTCTTGGGGAACTAGCGTTGGCCCGTACTGGGCCCGATAAACTCATCTTT.

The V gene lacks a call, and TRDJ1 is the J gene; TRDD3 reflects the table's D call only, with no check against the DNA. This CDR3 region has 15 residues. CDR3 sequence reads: CALGELQPPHDKLIF. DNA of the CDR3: TGTGCTCTTGGGGAACTACAACCTCCCCACGATAAACTCATCTTT.

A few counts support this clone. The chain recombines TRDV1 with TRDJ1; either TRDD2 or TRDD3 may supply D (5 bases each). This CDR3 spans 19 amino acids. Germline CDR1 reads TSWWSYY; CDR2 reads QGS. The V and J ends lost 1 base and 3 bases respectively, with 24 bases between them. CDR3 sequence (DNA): TGTGCTCTTGGGGAACGGGGAAACTTCCCGCGGCATTTGCCCGATAAACTCATCTTT. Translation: CALGERGNFPRHLPDKLIF.

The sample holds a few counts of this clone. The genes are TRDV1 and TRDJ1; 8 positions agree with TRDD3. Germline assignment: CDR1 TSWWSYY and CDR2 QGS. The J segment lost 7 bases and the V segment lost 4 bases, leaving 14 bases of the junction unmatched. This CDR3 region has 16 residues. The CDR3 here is CALGAFPIAGGIKLIF. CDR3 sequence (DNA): TGTGCTCTTGGGGCTTTTCCTATTGCTGGGGGAATTAAACTCATCTTT.